This TCR beta chain was recovered during a study of CD8+ T cells in alopecia areata. Study-wide context: Treated patients received oral tofacitinib, 5 to 10 mg twice daily. Tofacitinib administration persisted for 6 to 18 months, succeeded by 6 months off drug.

RNA, once extracted, was reverse transcribed into cDNA for use as the sequencing template. Libraries were prepared by immunoSEQ multiplex PCR; TCRdb keeps only in-frame clonotypes and omits some of them. The sample gives approximately 200,000 clones, about 60% of which show up once; 3% to 3.5% is in the top ten. This sample's treatment: oral pan-JAK inhibitor, 5-10 mg twice daily. From PBMCs, CD4+ and CD8+ T cells were sorted. The sequencing here drew on CD4+ T cells sorted from blood, taken at week 4, from a patient treated with tofacitinib. The receptor was derived from a human donor with alopecia areata.

CDR3 residues: CSAAPVDEQFF. The CDR3, as DNA: TGCAGCGCTGCACCCGTCGATGAGCAGTTCTTC. This chain connects TRBV29-1 to TRBJ2-1, with D unresolved. The germline gives CDR1 SQVTM, CDR2 ANQGSEA. Trimming took 7 bases from V and 8 from J, leaving 12 bases between them. The CDR3 is 11 residues long.